Listed below are T cell receptor beta chains from one sample, sequenced in a study of memory CD4+ T cells and cytomegalovirus serostatus. Libraries were prepared by immunoSEQ multiplex PCR; TCRdb keeps only in-frame clonotypes and omits some of them. The sample yields about 61,000 clones, around four fifths seen once. Sequences were obtained from memory CD4+ T cells from blood. The source of these receptors is an adult in good health and CMV-seronegative. CDR3s include the opening cysteine and the closing phenylalanine or tryptophan. D genes are given only for firm matches. Only part of the rows carry a size: once, few, many, or a class if the clone is expanded.

V	size	length	D	J	CDR3	DNA
TRBV28	NA	16	TRBD1	TRBJ2-7	CASSPTSGQGRYEQYF	TGTGCCAGCAGTCCTACCTCGGGACAGGGGCGGTACGAGCAGTACTTC
TRBV14	NA	13	NA	TRBJ2-1	CASSQVRYNEQFF	TGTGCCAGCAGCCAAGTCCGGTACAATGAGCAGTTCTTC
TRBV7-9	NA	13	NA	TRBJ1-1	CASSSTVNTEAFF	TGTGCCAGCAGCTCGACAGTGAACACTGAAGCTTTCTTT
TRBV19	NA	17	NA	TRBJ1-4	CASSMGRGYTTMNRLFF	TGTGCCAGTAGTATGGGCAGGGGCTACACTACAATGAATCGGCTGTTTTTT
TRBV6-6	NA	15	NA	TRBJ1-4	CASSRGATTNEKLFF	TGTGCCAGCAGTCGGGGGGCGACAACTAATGAAAAACTGTTTTTT
TRBV19	NA	16	TRBD1	TRBJ2-1	CASSPIPGQGADEQFF	TGTGCCAGTAGTCCGATCCCGGGACAGGGGGCCGATGAGCAGTTCTTC
TRBV30	NA	16	TRBD1	TRBJ1-5	CAWAGTGGLFNQPQHF	TGTGCCTGGGCCGGGACAGGGGGCCTCTTCAATCAGCCCCAGCATTTT
TRBV7-6	NA	12	NA	TRBJ2-7	CASSLDVGEQYF	TGTGCCAGCAGCTTAGACGTCGGGGAGCAGTACTTC
TRBV18	NA	14	NA	TRBJ2-7	CASSPRAGTYEQYF	TGTGCCAGCTCACCACGGGCCGGGACCTACGAGCAGTACTTC
TRBV15	NA	12	NA	TRBJ1-6	CATTPRSGPLHF	TGTGCCACCACCCCTAGGTCTGGCCCCCTCCACTTT
TRBV28	NA	14	TRBD2	TRBJ2-7	CASSRAGGHYEQYF	TGTGCCAGCAGCCGAGCGGGAGGGCACTACGAGCAGTACTTC
TRBV7-3	NA	15	NA	TRBJ2-7	CASSLIASSSYEQYF	TGTGCCAGCAGCTTAATAGCCAGCAGTTCCTACGAGCAGTACTTC
TRBV6-1	NA	13	NA	TRBJ1-1	CASTVRYNTEAFF	TGTGCCAGCACCGTGAGATACAACACTGAAGCTTTCTTT
TRBV5-4	few	13	NA	TRBJ1-1	CASSFPGRARAFF	TGTGCCAGCAGCTTTCCGGGACGAGCCCGCGCTTTCTTT
TRBV5-4	NA	13	NA	TRBJ1-5	CASSLGPSGPQHF	TGTGCCAGCAGCTTGGGTCCCTCGGGGCCCCAGCATTTT
TRBV27	NA	13	NA	TRBJ2-1	CASMGSYGNEQFF	TGTGCCAGCATGGGGTCCTACGGGAATGAGCAGTTCTTC
TRBV6-5	NA	15	NA	TRBJ1-2	CATRTRKPQGNGYTF	TGTGCCACCAGAACCAGGAAACCTCAAGGGAATGGCTACACCTTC
TRBV6-5	few	12	TRBD1	TRBJ1-5	CASSAGGQPQHF	TGTGCCAGCAGTGCAGGGGGTCAGCCCCAGCATTTT
TRBV7-2	NA	16	TRBD1	TRBJ1-6	CASSGHRGFFNSPLHF	TGTGCCAGCAGCGGACACAGGGGGTTCTTTAATTCACCCCTCCACTTT
TRBV27	NA	15	NA	TRBJ1-1	CASALIGNRVTEAFF	TGTGCCAGCGCCCTCATCGGTAACAGGGTCACTGAAGCTTTCTTT
TRBV4-1	few	14	NA	TRBJ1-2	CASSQVYTNYGYTF	TGCGCCAGCAGCCAAGTTTATACTAACTATGGCTACACCTTC
TRBV2	NA	16	TRBD2	TRBJ2-3	CASSHGLARAIDTQYF	TGTGCCAGCAGCCACGGACTAGCGAGGGCGATAGATACGCAGTATTTT
TRBV18	NA	16	TRBD2	TRBJ2-5	CASSPRLAGGGETQYF	TGTGCCAGCTCACCACGCCTAGCGGGGGGAGGAGAGACCCAGTACTTC
TRBV6-1	NA	14	NA	TRBJ2-7	CASSEARQTYEQYF	TGTGCCAGCAGTGAAGCGCGACAGACCTACGAGCAGTACTTC
TRBV28	few	15	NA	TRBJ2-6	CASRKRGSGANVLTF	TGTGCCAGCCGAAAAAGGGGCTCTGGGGCCAACGTCCTGACTTTC
TRBV29-1	NA	11	NA	TRBJ2-3	CSVTGGDTQYF	TGCAGCGTTACGGGGGGCGATACGCAGTATTTT
TRBV4-2	NA	13	NA	TRBJ2-1	CASSQELGGGQFF	TGTGCCAGCAGCCAAGAACTTGGAGGCGGGCAGTTCTTC
TRBV5-6	NA	15	TRBD1	TRBJ1-4	CASSPGLQGGEKLFF	TGTGCCAGCAGCCCCGGGTTGCAGGGGGGTGAAAAACTGTTTTTT
TRBV6-1	few	15	NA	TRBJ1-4	CASSETQGGNEKLFF	TGTGCCAGCAGTGAAACACAGGGTGGGAATGAAAAACTGTTTTTT
TRBV28	NA	12	NA	TRBJ1-5	CASSFGNQPQHF	TGTGCCAGCAGTTTTGGGAATCAGCCCCAGCATTTT
TRBV7-9	NA	16	TRBD2	TRBJ2-1	CASSLDGTSGYNEQFF	TGTGCCAGCAGCTTAGACGGGACTAGCGGCTACAATGAGCAGTTCTTC
TRBV21-1	NA	23	NA	TRBJ2-3	CASSKWDRAPLVAGAGSTDTQYF	TGTGCCAGCAGCAAATGGGACAGGGCACCCCTGGTAGCGGGAGCTGGTAGCACAGATACGCAGTATTTT
TRBV29-1	NA	12	NA	TRBJ1-2	CSVDTPNYGYTF	TGCAGCGTCGACACGCCTAACTATGGCTACACCTTC
TRBV30	once	17	TRBD1	TRBJ1-5	CAWSVRRQGSLNQPQHF	TGTGCCTGGAGTGTACGCAGACAGGGATCTCTCAATCAGCCCCAGCATTTT
TRBV29-1	NA	13	TRBD2	TRBJ2-7	CSVATSGSYEQYF	TGCAGCGTGGCGACTAGCGGCTCCTACGAGCAGTACTTC
TRBV28	NA	16	TRBD1	TRBJ1-5	CASSFWGQGSNQPQHF	TGTGCCAGCAGTTTTTGGGGACAGGGGAGCAATCAGCCCCAGCATTTT
TRBV5-8	NA	19	NA	TRBJ2-6	CASTNPGQGTWRGANVLTF	TGTGCCAGCACCAACCCCGGTCAGGGTACCTGGAGGGGGGCCAACGTCCTGACTTTC
TRBV6-1	few	14	NA	TRBJ1-3	CASSPFGSGNTIYF	TGTGCCAGCAGCCCGTTTGGCTCTGGAAACACCATATATTTT
TRBV5-1	NA	16	NA	TRBJ2-5	CASFPGTRGIGETQYF	TGCGCCAGCTTCCCCGGGACCAGAGGCATCGGGGAGACCCAGTACTTC
TRBV4-1	few	13	NA	TRBJ1-1	CASKVVLGTEAFF	TGCGCCAGCAAGGTTGTCCTGGGCACTGAAGCTTTCTTT
TRBV18	NA	15	NA	TRBJ2-7	CASSPSTGDYVEQYF	TGTGCCAGCTCACCTTCGACAGGTGATTACGTCGAGCAGTACTTC
TRBV6-1	NA	14	NA	TRBJ1-6	CASAFGGSNSPLHF	TGTGCCAGCGCGTTCGGTGGGTCTAATTCACCCCTCCACTTT
TRBV15	once	15	TRBD1	TRBJ2-2	CATSRERQGAGELFF	TGTGCCACCAGCAGAGAGAGACAGGGGGCCGGGGAGCTGTTTTTT
TRBV11-2	NA	14	NA	TRBJ1-1	CASSSFTGGTEAFF	TGTGCCAGCAGCTCCTTTACGGGAGGGACTGAAGCTTTCTTT
TRBV18	NA	13	NA	TRBJ2-7	CASSPDTTYEQYF	TGTGCCAGCTCACCGGACACAACCTACGAGCAGTACTTC
TRBV7-8	NA	16	NA	TRBJ2-1	CASSSNPNLRGDEQFF	TGTGCCAGCAGCTCGAATCCCAACCTCAGGGGCGATGAGCAGTTCTTC
TRBV6-6	NA	16	NA	TRBJ2-3	CASSLGGGGGTDTQYF	TGTGCCAGCAGTTTAGGGGGAGGGGGGGGCACAGATACGCAGTATTTT